Listed here is a single T cell receptor beta chain. The method was immunoSEQ multiplex PCR; TCRdb's version includes in-frame clones alone and lacks a portion of them. Of 250,000 or so clones in the sample, 82% were seen once. This specimen comes from a study of blood T cell repertoires in COVID-19. Overall study: Both acute and convalescent COVID-19 samples were obtained from the United States, Italy and Spain.

After removal of 3 bases from V and 10 bases from J, the junction contained 9 bases not matched to a gene. The CDR3 is made up of 15 amino acids. Germline V gene data show CDR1 as SNHLY and CDR2 as FYNNEI. The sample taken for sequencing was peripheral blood. The chain carries TRBV2 and TRBJ1-6; 7 positions match TRBD1. The clonotype comes from a woman between 18 and 29 years old with acute or convalescent COVID-19. CDR3 DNA sequence: TGTGCCAGCAGTGATAGGACAGGCTTCCCCTCACCCCTCCACTTT. Amino acid sequence: CASSDRTGFPSPLHF. The full variable domain, completed using reference TRBV2 and TRBJ1-6, is EPEVTQTPSHQVTQMGQEVILRCVPISNHLYFYWYRQILGQKVEFLVSFYNNEISEKSEIFDDQFSVERPDGSNFTLKIRSTKLEDSAMYFCASSDRTGFPSPLHFGNGTRLTVT.